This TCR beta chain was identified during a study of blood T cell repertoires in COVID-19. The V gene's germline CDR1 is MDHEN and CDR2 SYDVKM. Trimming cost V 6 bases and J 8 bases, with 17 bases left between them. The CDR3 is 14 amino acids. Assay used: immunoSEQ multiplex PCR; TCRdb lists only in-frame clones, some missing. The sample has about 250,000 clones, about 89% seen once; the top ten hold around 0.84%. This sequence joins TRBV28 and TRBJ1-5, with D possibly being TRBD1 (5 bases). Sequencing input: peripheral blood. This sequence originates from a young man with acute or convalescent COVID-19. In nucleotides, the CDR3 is TGTGCCAGCAGCCCCGTCGGGGGGAGCAAGCCCCAGCATTTT. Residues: CASSPVGGSKPQHF.